This section outlines one TCR beta chain sequence together with its context. Authors' methods: Amplification with reference gene primers provided the estimates of nucleated cell counts. This table comes from immunoSEQ multiplex PCR, and its TCRdb copy is limited to in-frame clones, with some not included. That table gives V, J and clone size, and the DNA gave D and trimming. The table shows about 130,000 clones, with around 89% occurring only once. In germline, CDR1 is SGHRS, CDR2 YFSETQ. The V and J ends lost 3 bases and 0 bases respectively, with 5 bases between them. There are 13 residues in the CDR3. This record comes from a study of blood T cell repertoires in COVID-19. In Seattle, patients joined the study during active infection and were tracked longitudinally.

The chain is built from TRBV5-1 and TRBJ2-3; D remains ambiguous. Sequenced sample: peripheral blood. This sequence was found in a man aged 55-75 years with COVID-19, enrolled during active disease. In DNA form, the CDR3 reads TGCGCCAGCAGCTCCTCTAGCACAGATACGCAGTATTTT. Its translation: CASSSSSTDTQYF.